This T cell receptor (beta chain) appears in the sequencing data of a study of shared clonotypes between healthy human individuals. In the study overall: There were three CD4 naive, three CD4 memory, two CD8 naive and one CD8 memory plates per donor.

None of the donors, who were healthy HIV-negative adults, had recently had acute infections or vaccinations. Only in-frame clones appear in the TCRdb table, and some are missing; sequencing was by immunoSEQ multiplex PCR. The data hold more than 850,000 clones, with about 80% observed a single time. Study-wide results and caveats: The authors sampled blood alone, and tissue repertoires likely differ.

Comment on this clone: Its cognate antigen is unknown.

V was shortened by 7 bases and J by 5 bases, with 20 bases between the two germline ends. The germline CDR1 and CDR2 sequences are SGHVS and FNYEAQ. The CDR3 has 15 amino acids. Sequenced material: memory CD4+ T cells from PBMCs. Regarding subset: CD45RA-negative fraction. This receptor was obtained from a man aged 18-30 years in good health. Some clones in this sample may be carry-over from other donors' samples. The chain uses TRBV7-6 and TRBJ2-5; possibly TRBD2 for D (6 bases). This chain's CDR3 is CASTSEGSRGETQYF. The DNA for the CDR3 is TGTGCCAGCACCTCCGAGGGTAGTCGGGGGGAGACCCAGTACTTC.